These 20 T cell receptor beta chains came from one sample sequenced in a study of cytomegalovirus exposure and HLA in healthy donors. The PCR made use of 60 Vbeta and 13 Jbeta primers. This table comes from immunoSEQ multiplex PCR, and its TCRdb copy is limited to in-frame clones, with some not included. The table has 120,000 or so clones, approximately 80% seen once; the top ten hold approximately 3.6%. The sequenced sample was PBMCs. Source of these receptors: a man aged 30 to 39 in good health and CMV-seronegative.

The chain uses TRBV5-1 and TRBJ1-2; weak D call: TRBD1 (5 bases). Germline V lookup: CDR1 SGHRS, CDR2 YFSETQ. V lost 4 bases and J 3 bases, leaving 13 bases between the germline ends. The CDR3 covers 14 residues. The CDR3 protein is CASSPRGGDYGYTF. The CDR3 DNA follows: TGCGCCAGCAGCCCTCGCGGGGGAGACTATGGCTACACCTTC.

This chain connects TRBV25-1 to TRBJ2-7; 10 bases are shared with TRBD1. V gave up 5 bases and J gave up 3 bases; unmatched junction bases: 10. CDR1 MGHDK and CDR2 SYGVNS come from the germline V gene. The CDR3 spans 16 residues. CDR3: CASSPSTGGSIYEQYF. Written as DNA, the CDR3 is TGTGCCAGCAGTCCTTCGACAGGGGGCTCAATCTACGAGCAGTACTTC.

This chain links TRBV10-1 with TRBJ1-1; D not resolved. V was shortened by 3 bases and J by 1 base, with 9 bases between the two germline ends. CDR1 WNHNN and CDR2 SYGVQD come from the germline V gene (reference sequence). The CDR3 covers 14 residues. CDR3 nucleotide sequence: TGCGCCAGCAGTGAATCGGCGGGGAACACTGAAGCTTTCTTT. This encodes CASSESAGNTEAFF.

This clone was recorded only once. The chain links TRBV30 to TRBJ2-2; weak D call: TRBD2 (5 bases). Germline V gene data show CDR1 as GTSNPN and CDR2 as SVGIG (reference sequence). V lost 6 bases and J 0 bases, leaving 11 bases between the germline ends. The CDR3 is 14 residues long. The chain's CDR3 is CACHSSANTGELFF. The CDR3 DNA is TGTGCCTGCCATAGTAGCGCGAACACCGGGGAGCTGTTTTTT.

This sequence joins TRBV7-2 and TRBJ1-2; 7 nucleotides align to TRBD1. The V and J ends lost 6 bases and 7 bases, in that order; junction bases with no gene match: 8. The CDR3 is 13 amino acids. Per the germline V gene, CDR1 is SGHTA and CDR2 is FQGNSA. The CDR3 loop is CASREDRVAGYTF. CDR3 coding DNA: TGTGCCAGCAGGGAAGACAGGGTGGCTGGCTACACCTTC.

The chain recombines TRBV9 with TRBJ1-1; TRBD1 agrees at 8 bases. Germline-derived CDR1 and CDR2 are SGDLS and YYNGEE. Trimming at V came to 3 bases and at J to 1 base, leaving 8 bases not matched to a gene. This CDR3 is built from 16 residues. CDR3 sequence (DNA): TGTGCCAGCAGCGCCCTGGACAGGGCGCGGAACACTGAAGCTTTCTTT. It encodes CASSALDRARNTEAFF.

This rearrangement joins TRBV30 to TRBJ2-1; D is unclear. The V gene's germline CDR1 is GTSNPN and CDR2 SVGIG (reference sequence). There are 11 residues in the CDR3. V shed 7 bases and J shed 4 bases, with 8 bases lying between them. In DNA, the CDR3 is TGTGCCTTGACACAGTACAATGAGCAGTTCTTC. This gives the protein CALTQYNEQFF.

A single count supports this clone. The CDR3 spells CASSPGDYGYTF. In nucleotides, the CDR3 is TGTGCCAGCAGCCCGGGGGACTATGGCTACACCTTC. The chain links TRBV9 to TRBJ1-2, with TRBD1 as a possible D gene (5 bases). Germline V lookup: CDR1 SGDLS, CDR2 YYNGEE. The V gene lost 4 bases and the J gene lost 3 bases, with 7 bases spanning the gap. This CDR3 contains 12 residues.

The V call is TRBV6-5, the J call TRBJ1-1; D remains unclear. Trimming took 10 bases from V and 0 from J, leaving 15 bases between them. CDR1 is MNHEY and CDR2 is SVGAGI in the germline V gene. This CDR3 has 14 residues. The CDR3 spells CATRRGPMNTEAFF. The CDR3 coding sequence is TGTGCCACCAGACGCGGCCCTATGAACACTGAAGCTTTCTTT.

In this sample, this clone turned up once. J is TRBJ2-1 and V is TRBV11-1; TRBD2 might be the D (6 bases). Trimming pared 1 base from V and 9 bases from J, leaving 7 bases between. This CDR3 is built from 12 residues. The germline CDR1 and CDR2 sequences are SGHAT and FQDESV (reference sequence). For the CDR3, the DNA is TGTGCCAGCAGCTTAGAGGGAGGTGAGCAGTTCTTC. It codes for CASSLEGGEQFF. The variable domain in full, completed from reference TRBV11-1 and TRBJ2-1, reads EAEVAQSPRYKITEKSQAVAFWCDPISGHATLYWYRQILGQGPELLVQFQDESVVDDSQLPKDRFSAERLKGVDSTLKIQPAELGDSAMYLCASSLEGGEQFFGPGTRLTVL.

The chain recombines TRBV10-2 with TRBJ2-4; 13 positions match TRBD2. This CDR3 has 16 residues. Germline V CDR1 and CDR2: WSHSY, SAAADI. Trimming took 6 bases from V and 5 from J; bases not matched to a gene: 7. For the CDR3, the DNA is TGCGCCAGCAGCCTGGGACTAGCGGGGTATCAAAACATTCAGTACTTC. Translation: CASSLGLAGYQNIQYF.

This chain joins TRBV9 and TRBJ2-6; 7 bases match TRBD1. The CDR3 runs 18 residues. J lost 0 bases, V lost 2 bases, and 8 bases had no gene match. CDR1 and CDR2 (germline): SGDLS, YYNGEE. Written as DNA, the CDR3 is TGTGCCAGCAGCGTCCGGGACAGCCTATTCTCTGGGGCCAACGTCCTGACTTTC. This translates into CASSVRDSLFSGANVLTF.

The chain employs TRBV28 and TRBJ1-5, with D tentatively TRBD1 (5 bases). The V gene lost 5 bases and the J gene lost 0 bases, with 20 bases spanning the gap. The CDR3 runs to 18 residues. Germline V gene sequence: CDR1 MDHEN, CDR2 SYDVKM. CDR3 protein: CASSPSRPQGPSNQPQHF. The CDR3 nucleotides are TGTGCCAGCAGTCCCTCCCGCCCCCAGGGCCCTAGCAATCAGCCCCAGCATTTT.

This chain links TRBV2 with TRBJ1-1; TRBD1 might be the D (6 bases). V was clipped by 7 bases and J by 3 bases, with 15 bases between them. CDR3 size: 14 residues. Germline-derived CDR1 and CDR2 are SNHLY and FYNNEI. CDR3 coding DNA: TGTGCCAGCACCGGGGAGGGGGAGGACACTGAAGCTTTCTTT. Protein: CASTGEGEDTEAFF.

The chain joins TRBV11-3 to TRBJ2-5, with TRBD1 matching over 9 bases. The DNA end is more similar to TRBJ2-7, so the J call may be wrong. The CDR3 sequence is 14 residues long. CDR1 and CDR2 (germline): SGHNT, YENEEA. The CDR3 loop reads CASSWGQGAYEQYF. CDR3 DNA sequence: TGTGCCAGCAGCTGGGGACAGGGCGCGTACGAGCAGTACTTC.

This chain joins TRBV6-5 and TRBJ1-1, with a possible D match to TRBD1 (5 bases). The CDR3 length is 15 residues. Germline-derived CDR1 and CDR2 are MNHEY and SVGAGI. V was trimmed by 5 bases and J by 5 bases, leaving 18 bases between them. In DNA, the CDR3 is TGTGCCAGCAGTACCTGTTGTCAGGGAGGGACTGAAGCTTTCTTT. Its protein product is CASSTCCQGGTEAFF.

The CDR3 sequence is CASSRYGLKNTEAFF. The CDR3 nucleotides are TGTGCCAGTAGTAGATATGGACTTAAGAACACTGAAGCTTTCTTT. The chain employs TRBV19 and TRBJ1-1, with unresolved D. This CDR3 spans 15 amino acids. Germline CDR1 is LNHDA and CDR2 is SQIVND (reference sequence). V was clipped by 4 bases and J by 1 base, with 13 bases between them.

The rearrangement uses TRBV6-5 and TRBJ2-2; 10 positions agree with TRBD1. The CDR3 runs 15 residues. Germline CDR1 reads MNHEY; CDR2 reads SVGAGI. The V and J ends lost 6 bases and 4 bases, in that order; junction bases with no gene match: 5. For the CDR3, the DNA is TGTGCCAGCAGCCCCGGGACAGGGGTCACCGGGGAGCTGTTTTTT. Its protein product is CASSPGTGVTGELFF.

The chain uses TRBV19 and TRBJ1-1, with 10 nucleotides matching TRBD1. J was trimmed by 6 bases and V by 6 bases; bases with no gene match: 7. Germline CDR1 and CDR2: LNHDA and SQIVND (reference sequence). The CDR3 is 14 amino acids. The chain's CDR3 is CASRRQGAQSEAFF. The CDR3 region has the DNA TGTGCCAGTAGGAGACAGGGGGCGCAGTCTGAAGCTTTCTTT.

This chain connects TRBV28 to TRBJ1-1; weak D call: TRBD1 (5 bases). The ends were cut back, 2 bases at V and 0 bases at J, with 10 bases in the middle. Per germline, CDR1 MDHEN and CDR2 SYDVKM. This CDR3 is 15 amino acids long. CDR3: CASSLPGRVNTEAFF. As DNA, the CDR3 is TGTGCCAGCAGTTTACCAGGCAGGGTGAACACTGAAGCTTTCTTT.